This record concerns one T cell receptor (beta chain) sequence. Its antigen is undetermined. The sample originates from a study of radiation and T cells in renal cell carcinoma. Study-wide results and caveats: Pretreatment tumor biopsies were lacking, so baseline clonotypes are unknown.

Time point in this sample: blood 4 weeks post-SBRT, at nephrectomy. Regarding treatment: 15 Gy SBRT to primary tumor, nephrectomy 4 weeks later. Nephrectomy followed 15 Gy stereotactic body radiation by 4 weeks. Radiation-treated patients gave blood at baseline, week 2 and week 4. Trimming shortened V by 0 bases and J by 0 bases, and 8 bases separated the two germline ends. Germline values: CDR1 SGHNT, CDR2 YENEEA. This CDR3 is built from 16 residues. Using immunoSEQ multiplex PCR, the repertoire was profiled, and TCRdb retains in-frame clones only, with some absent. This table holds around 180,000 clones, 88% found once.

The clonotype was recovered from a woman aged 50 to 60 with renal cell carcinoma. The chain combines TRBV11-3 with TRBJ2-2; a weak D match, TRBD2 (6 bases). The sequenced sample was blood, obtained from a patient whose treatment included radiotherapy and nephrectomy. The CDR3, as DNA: TGTGCCAGCAGCTTAGACTCGGGGGCGAACACCGGGGAGCTGTTTTTT. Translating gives CASSLDSGANTGELFF. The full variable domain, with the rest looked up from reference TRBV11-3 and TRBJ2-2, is EAGVVQSPRYKIIEKKQPVAFWCNPISGHNTLYWYLQNLGQGPELLIRYENEEAVDDSQLPKDRFSAERLKGVDSTLKIQPAELGDSAVYLCASSLDSGANTGELFFGEGSRLTVL.